This T cell receptor (beta chain) stems from a study of CD8 T cells in ankylosing spondylitis. The study, taken as a whole, reports: Characteristic of ankylosing spondylitis blood, it appeared, was a TCR beta motif comprising several highly homologous variants. Reported data indicate significant enrichment of disease-linked clones within matched ankylosing spondylitis synovial fluid. Prior work had noted some motif variants in reactive arthritis blood and synovial fluid.

For TCR beta, libraries came from quantitative 5'-RACE with molecular barcodes. Each CDR3 protein is one row after TCRdb ran MiXCR on the 5' RACE reads. Of 150,000 to 200,000 distinct CDR3 sequences in the sample, about 17% are singletons; the top ten hold about 7.6%. V dropped 0 bases and J dropped 0 bases, with 10 bases sitting between them. Germline V lookup: CDR1 SGHRS, CDR2 YFSETQ. The CDR3 covers 16 residues. The table lists this clonotype with many counts. The antigen is not known. The chain employs TRBV5-1 and TRBJ1-3; D remains ambiguous. This TCR was sampled from a male donor with ankylosing spondylitis or in good health (not recorded which). The sample was blood, either unsorted or a sorted T cell fraction (not recorded which). CDR3 nucleotides: TGCGCCAGCAGCTTGGACGTGACGGGCTCTGGAAACACCATATATTTT. Translation: CASSLDVTGSGNTIYF.